These 4 T cell receptor beta chains came from one sample sequenced in a study of shared clonotypes between healthy human individuals. Cells designated naive CD8 were CD45RO-negative and were positively selected for CCR7, with terminally differentiated effector memory CD45RA+ cells excluded. Clones were read by immunoSEQ multiplex PCR, and TCRdb kept only the in-frame ones, dropping some. This table has about 800,000 clones, roughly 96% appearing once. Material: naive CD8+ T cells sorted from blood. Receptors originate from a man younger than 45 in good health.

The rearrangement uses TRBV7-9 and TRBJ2-5; D possibly corresponds to TRBD2 (7 bases). The length of the CDR3 is 16 residues. V lost 2 bases and J 0 bases, leaving 13 bases between the germline ends. The V gene's germline CDR1 is SEHNR and CDR2 FQNEAQ (reference sequence). CDR3 in DNA: TGTGCCAGCAGCTTATTCAGGGGAGGGTACCAAGAGACCCAGTACTTC. Encoded protein: CASSLFRGGYQETQYF.

The chain links TRBV9 to TRBJ2-7; either TRBD1 or TRBD2 may fit D (6 bases each). This CDR3 is built from 13 residues. The germline V gene encodes CDR1 SGDLS and CDR2 YYNGEE. Trimming pared 4 bases from V and 6 bases from J, leaving 14 bases between. The CDR3 DNA reads TGTGCCAGCAGCCCCAGTGGGGGGCGCGAGCAGTACTTC. This translates into CASSPSGGREQYF.

The chain combines TRBV4-1 with TRBJ1-1; D gene ambiguous. CDR3 length equals 13 residues. The ends were cut back, 1 base at V and 5 bases at J, with 8 bases in the middle. Looked up from germline, CDR1 is MGHRA and CDR2 is YSYEKL. The CDR3 coding sequence is TGCGCCAGCAGCCAAGTTAGTGTTACTGAAGCTTTCTTT. This translates into CASSQVSVTEAFF.

This chain joins TRBV18 and TRBJ2-1, with D maybe TRBD2 (6 bases). CDR3 length: 15 residues. Germline V gene lookup returns CDR1 KGHSH and CDR2 LQKENI. Trimming stripped 3 bases from V and 8 bases from J, with 17 bases between. The CDR3 loop reads CASSPVGGIDHEQFF. The CDR3 DNA is TGTGCCAGCTCACCCGTGGGCGGGATCGATCATGAGCAGTTCTTC.